This TCR beta chain appears in the sequencing data of a study of PD-1 blockade in classical Hodgkin lymphoma. The study, taken as a whole, reports: CD4+ TCR diversity, unlike CD8+, climbed significantly by C4D1. Whoever responded completely had baseline diversity much like that seen in newly diagnosed patients.

The CDR3 spans 14 residues. Trimming removed 5 bases at V and 2 bases at J, with 14 bases between. CDR1 SGHKS and CDR2 YYEKEE come from the germline V gene (reference sequence). This table comes from immunoSEQ multiplex PCR, and its TCRdb copy is limited to in-frame clones, with some not included. The sample lists 50,000 to 75,000 clones, around 88% occurring once. Relapse was seen in all patients after autologous stem cell transplantation, and brentuximab vedotin exposure was variable. Best responses were complete response, partial response or progressive disease. Note on this clone: What it binds is unknown.

The source was peripheral blood mononuclear cells (PBMCs), collected at baseline. The TCR originated in a human donor with classical Hodgkin lymphoma. This chain links TRBV5-5 with TRBJ2-7, with no clear D. CDR3: CASSFERGTYEQYF. The CDR3 nucleotides are TGTGCCAGCAGTTTTGAACGAGGCACCTACGAGCAGTACTTC.